This T cell receptor (beta chain) emerged from a study of T cell responses to AZD1222 COVID-19 vaccine. The data were produced by immunoSEQ multiplex PCR, yet TCRdb's version contains in-frame clones alone and is incomplete. The data hold about 190,000 clones, with over 80% observed a single time. Study conclusions and caveats: Nearly half of unique spike-specific TCRs reportedly avoided B.1.351 and B.1.1.7 mutated regions. Dominant at 160-218 and 743-854, vaccine-associated CD4 TCRs also spanned spike. Clonal diversity may have been underestimated in mostly white British donors.

Turning to this clone: The antigen is not known.

V lost 4 bases to trimming and J lost 3 bases; unmatched junction nucleotides: 8. Looked up from germline, CDR1 is SGHNT and CDR2 is YYREEE (reference sequence). This CDR3 is built from 16 residues. The source of this sequence is an adult in good health. The chain combines TRBV5-4 with TRBJ2-3; 10 nucleotides line up with TRBD1. This sample comprised peripheral blood, obtained on day 0 of MenACWY control vaccination. CDR3 residues: CASSGGDRGGTDTQYF. CDR3 bases: TGTGCCAGCAGCGGGGGGGACAGGGGAGGGACAGATACGCAGTATTTT.